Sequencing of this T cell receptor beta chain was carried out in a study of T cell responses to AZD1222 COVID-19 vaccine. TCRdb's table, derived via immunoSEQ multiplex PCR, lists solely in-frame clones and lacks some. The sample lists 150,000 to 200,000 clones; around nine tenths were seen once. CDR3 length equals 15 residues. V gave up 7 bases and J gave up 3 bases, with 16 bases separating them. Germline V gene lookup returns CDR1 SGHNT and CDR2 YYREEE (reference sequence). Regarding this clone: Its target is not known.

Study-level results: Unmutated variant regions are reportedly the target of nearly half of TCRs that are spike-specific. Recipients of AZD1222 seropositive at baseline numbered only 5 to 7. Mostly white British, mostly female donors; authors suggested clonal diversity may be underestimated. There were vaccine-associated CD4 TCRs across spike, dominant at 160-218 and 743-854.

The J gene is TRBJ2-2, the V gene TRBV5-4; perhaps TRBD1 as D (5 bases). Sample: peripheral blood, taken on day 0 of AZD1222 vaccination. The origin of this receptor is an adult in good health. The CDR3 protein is CASEEFTGYTGELFF. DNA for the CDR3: TGTGCCAGCGAGGAGTTCACAGGCTACACCGGGGAGCTGTTTTTT.